Included here is one T cell receptor beta chain sequence, with context. This sample was included in a study of blood T cell repertoires in COVID-19. The overall study: The study drew acute and convalescent COVID-19 samples from the United States, Italy and Spain. Nucleic acid was either cDNA or gDNA, and it came from T cells, B-cell-depleted T cells, or PBMCs.

Between the trimmed V and J ends, which lost 5 bases and 0 bases, there was a span of 8 bases. The CDR3 consists of 15 residues. Germline CDR1 reads LGHNT; CDR2 reads FRNRAP. Profiled with immunoSEQ multiplex PCR; TCRdb holds only in-frame clones, not every one. The sample includes 100,000 or so clones, approximately 93% of them seen just once. The TCR was taken from a man between 60 and 75 years old with acute or convalescent COVID-19. The chain joins TRBV12-5 to TRBJ1-6; D is ambiguous. The material sequenced was peripheral blood. CDR3 sequence reads: CASGARSSYNSPLHF. The CDR3 DNA reads as TGTGCTAGTGGTGCAAGGAGCTCCTATAATTCACCCCTCCACTTT.